This T cell receptor (beta chain) appears in the sequencing data of a study of T-cell reconstitution after alpha-beta-depleted transplantation in children. The TCRbeta library was prepared with unique molecular identifiers. Each CDR3 protein gets one entry after TCRdb re-called the PCR reads with MiXCR. Among some 500,000 distinct CDR3 sequences listed, approximately 20% were seen once. The germline V and J ends were trimmed by 6 bases and 4 bases, with 16 bases remaining between them. Per germline, CDR1 DFQATT and CDR2 SNEGSKA (reference sequence). The CDR3 sequence is 15 residues long. The rearrangement links TRBV20-1 to TRBJ1-6; maybe TRBD1 (6 bases). The sequence came from a human donor who donated a stem cell graft to a child with acute lymphoblastic leukemia. The source was PBMCs from the stem cell graft donor, collected from the stem cell graft. The CDR3 DNA sequence: TGCAGTGCGCCGGACGACAGGAATTATAATTCACCCCTCCACTTT. Its protein product is CSAPDDRNYNSPLHF.